Below, 3 T cell receptor beta chains from the same sample are listed, as sequenced in a study of T cells in Graves' hyperthyroidism and ophthalmopathy (dated by TCRdb to between 2017 and 2020). Libraries were built with multiplex PCR. Sequencing took place on an Illumina HiSeq 2000. TCR beta CDR3 regions were amplified from RNA transcripts. The first round of RT-PCR for the TCR CDR3 was performed with the HTBI primer set and the Qiagen OneStep RT-PCR kit. The raw public reads went through TCRdb reprocessing: fastp at Q25, MiXCR clone calling, in-frame beta chains kept. Rows with one shared CDR3 protein collapse into an entry with the most common genes and DNA. The sample table holds around 690,000 distinct CDR3 sequences, of which roughly 17% were seen once. Jointly, the top ten make up around a sixth of the sample. The sample consisted of blood. The receptors stem from a man aged 45-60 years with Graves' hyperthyroidism.

This clonotype came up a few times. The V call is TRBV7-9, the J call TRBJ2-7; the D is unclear. The length of the CDR3 is 11 residues. The V gene lost 4 bases and the J gene lost 5 bases, with 6 bases spanning the gap. Per the germline V gene, CDR1 is SEHNR and CDR2 is FQNEAQ (reference sequence). This CDR3 is CASSSTNEQYF. The CDR3 coding sequence is TGTGCCAGCAGCTCCACTAACGAGCAGTACTTC.

The chain couples TRBV27 to TRBJ2-7, with D perhaps TRBD1 (6 bases). The CDR3 runs to 14 residues. The germline V gene encodes CDR1 MNHEY and CDR2 SMNVEV (reference sequence). The V and J ends lost 5 bases and 0 bases respectively, with 11 bases between them. DNA for the CDR3: TGTGCCAGCAGTCCGACAGGAGACTCCTACGAGCAGTACTTC. Translating gives CASSPTGDSYEQYF.

This clonotype was detected ten times or more. This chain joins TRBV24-1 and TRBJ2-1; D remains ambiguous. This CDR3 contains 16 residues. With 0 bases removed from V and 3 bases from J, the gap between germline ends came to 11 bases. Germline assignment: CDR1 KGHDR and CDR2 SFDVKD. The CDR3 DNA reads TGTGCCACCAGTGATTTGAACGGATTCGACTACAATGAGCAGTTCTTC. It codes for CATSDLNGFDYNEQFF.